These 7 T cell receptor beta chains came from one sample sequenced in a study of CD8+CD57+ T cells in acquired aplastic anemia. Broader study findings: In the patients, CD8+CD57+ cells came out less diverse than the total CD4+ and CD8+ pools.

Genomic DNA provided the template from which TCR beta VDJ and CDR3 profiles were obtained. TCRdb used MiXCR to reprocess the reads, holding one entry per CDR3 protein. The data hold 16,000 or so distinct CDR3 sequences, with less than 45% observed a single time. No antigen has been assigned to these receptors. CD8+CD57+ cell expansion, shown by flow cytometry, had occurred in the patients selected for sequencing. Sample: CD8+CD57+ T cells sorted from PBMCs. Subset of the sample: bead-enriched CD8+CD57+ effector memory T cells from SAA patients. The origin of the receptors is a human donor with aplastic anemia.

This clonotype was seen repeatedly, ten times or more. CDR3 in amino acids: CASSDRAGGTDTQYF. The CDR3 nucleotides are TGTGCCAGCAGTGATAGGGCAGGGGGCACAGATACGCAGTATTTT. The V call is TRBV6-4, the J call TRBJ2-3; tentative D call: TRBD1 (6 bases). Germline assignment: CDR1 MRHNA and CDR2 SNTAGT. The V end was cut by 3 bases, the J end by 1 base, with 11 bases between. This CDR3 comprises 15 residues.

As concerns this clonotype: Mismatch with germline at one junction end may stem from a read error. The genes are TRBV10-3 and TRBJ2-1; 13 positions agree with TRBD2. Germline CDR1 and CDR2: ENHRY and SYGVKD. The length of the CDR3 is 16 residues. CDR3 sequence reads: CASSESGTSGVDEQFF. The CDR3 nucleotides are TGTGCCAGCAGTGAGTCCGGGACTAGCGGGGTAGATGAGCAGTTCTTC.

Comment on this clonotype: A much more abundant neighbour one base away suggests this may be a read error. The CDR3, as DNA: TGTGCCAGCAGCGTTACCACCGGGACAGGACACACAGATACGCAGTATTTT. It yields the protein CASSVTTGTGHTDTQYF. V and J are TRBV9 and TRBJ2-3; TRBD1 aligns across 8 bases. CDR1 and CDR2 (germline): SGDLS, YYNGEE. The CDR3 spans 17 residues. With V trimmed by 2 bases and J by 2 bases, 10 bases remained unmatched. The whole variable domain, filled in from reference TRBV9 and TRBJ2-3, reads DSGVTQTPKHLITATGQRVTLRCSPRSGDLSVYWYQQSLDQGLQFLIQYYNGEERAKGNILERFSAQQFPDLHSELNLSSLELGDSALYFCASSVTTGTGHTDTQYFGPGTRLTVL.

Notes on this clonotype: At one end the junction does not follow the germline gene, possibly because of a read error. V and J are TRBV19 and TRBJ1-5; D is unresolved. This CDR3 contains 15 residues. Germline-derived CDR1 and CDR2 are LNHDA and SQIVND (reference sequence). The CDR3 reads CASILSAYSNQLQHF. The CDR3, as DNA: TGTGCCAGTATCTTATCAGCTTATAGCAATCAGCTCCAGCATTTT.

The chain carries TRBV20-1 and TRBJ2-7; 9 positions agree with TRBD1. V shed 6 bases, J shed 5 bases, and the junction held 8 bases outside the gene matches. The CDR3 covers 13 residues. CDR1 DFQATT and CDR2 SNEGSKA come from the germline V gene (reference sequence). The CDR3 is CSAPQGAWNEQYF. The CDR3 DNA reads TGCAGTGCCCCACAGGGGGCTTGGAACGAGCAGTACTTC.

A remark on this clonotype: The junction differs from germline at one of its ends, possibly a read error. The rearrangement links TRBV7-2 to TRBJ2-3; TRBD2 aligns across 16 bases. Per the germline V gene, CDR1 is SGHTA and CDR2 is FQGNSA. The CDR3 runs 14 residues. CDR3 residues: CASPGLAGGGTQYF. The DNA for the CDR3 is TGTGCCAGCCCGGGACTAGCGGGGGGGGGTACGCAGTACTTT.

This clonotype was seen at least ten times. The J gene is TRBJ2-2, the V gene TRBV6-1; no reliable D call. Deletions cut 7 bases from V and 5 bases from J, with 11 bases between. The germline V gene has CDR1 MNHNS and CDR2 SASEGT. The CDR3 contains 13 residues. DNA for the CDR3: TGTGCCAGCACCTCTCTCAGTACCGGGGAGCTGTTTTTT. Translating gives CASTSLSTGELFF.